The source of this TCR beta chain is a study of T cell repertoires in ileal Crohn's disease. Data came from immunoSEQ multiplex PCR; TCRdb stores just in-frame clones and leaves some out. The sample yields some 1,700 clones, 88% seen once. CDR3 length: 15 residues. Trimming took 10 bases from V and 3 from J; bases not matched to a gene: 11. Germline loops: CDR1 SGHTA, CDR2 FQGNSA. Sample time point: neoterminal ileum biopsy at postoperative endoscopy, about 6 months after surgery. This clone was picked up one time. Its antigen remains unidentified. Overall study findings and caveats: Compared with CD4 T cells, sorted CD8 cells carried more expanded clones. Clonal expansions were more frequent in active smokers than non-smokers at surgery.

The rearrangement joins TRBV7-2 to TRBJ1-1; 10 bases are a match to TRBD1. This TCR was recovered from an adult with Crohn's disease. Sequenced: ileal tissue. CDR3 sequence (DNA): TGTGCCACGCGCCGGGACAGGGGTGGAGACACTGAAGCTTTCTTT. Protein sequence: CATRRDRGGDTEAFF.